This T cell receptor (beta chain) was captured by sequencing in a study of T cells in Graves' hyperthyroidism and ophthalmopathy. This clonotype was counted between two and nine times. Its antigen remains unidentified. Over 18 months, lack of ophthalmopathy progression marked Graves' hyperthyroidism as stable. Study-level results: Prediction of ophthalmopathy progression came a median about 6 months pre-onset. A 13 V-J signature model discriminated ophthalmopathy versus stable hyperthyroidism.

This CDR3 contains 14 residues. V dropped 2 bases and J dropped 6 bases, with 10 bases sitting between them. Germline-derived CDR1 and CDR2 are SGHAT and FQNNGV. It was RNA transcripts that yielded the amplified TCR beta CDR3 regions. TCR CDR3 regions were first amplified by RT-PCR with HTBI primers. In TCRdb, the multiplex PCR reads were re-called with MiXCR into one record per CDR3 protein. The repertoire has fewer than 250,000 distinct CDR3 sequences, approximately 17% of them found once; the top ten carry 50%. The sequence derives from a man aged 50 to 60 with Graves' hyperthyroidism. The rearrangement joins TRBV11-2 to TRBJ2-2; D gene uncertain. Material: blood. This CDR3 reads CASSLLLFPGELFF. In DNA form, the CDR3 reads TGTGCCAGCAGCTTACTCCTTTTCCCCGGGGAGCTGTTTTTT.